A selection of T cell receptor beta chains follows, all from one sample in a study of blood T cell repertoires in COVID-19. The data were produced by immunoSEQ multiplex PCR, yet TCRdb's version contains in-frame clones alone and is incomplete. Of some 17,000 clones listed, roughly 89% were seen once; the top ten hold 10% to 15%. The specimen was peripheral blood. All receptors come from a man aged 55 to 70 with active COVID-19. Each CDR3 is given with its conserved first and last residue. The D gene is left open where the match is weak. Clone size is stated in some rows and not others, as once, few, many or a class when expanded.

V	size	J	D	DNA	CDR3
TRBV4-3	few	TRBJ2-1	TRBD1	TGCGCCAGCAGCCAAGGGACAGGTTGGATTGAGCAGTTCTTC	CASSQGTGWIEQFF
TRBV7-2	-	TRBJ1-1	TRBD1	TGTGCCAGCAGGGGAAAGGGGGCACGGTACACTGAAGCTTTCTTT	CASRGKGARYTEAFF
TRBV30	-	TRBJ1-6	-	TGTGCCTGGAGTGCTTCAGCCCCGGGGATCGGAAATTCACCCCTCCACTTT	CAWSASAPGIGNSPLHF
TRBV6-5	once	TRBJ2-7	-	TGTGCCAGCAGTTACGGGCGATTCAGTGTCGAGCAGTACTTC	CASSYGRFSVEQYF
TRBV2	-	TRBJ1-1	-	TGTGCCAGCAGTGTCGGGGGGCTCGGGAACACTGAAGCTTTCTTT	CASSVGGLGNTEAFF
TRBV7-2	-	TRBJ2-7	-	TGTGCCAGCAGCGCAGGGGGAGGAGGTGCCTACGAGCAGTACTTC	CASSAGGGGAYEQYF
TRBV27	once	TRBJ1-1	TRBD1	TGTGCCAGCAGTTTTCAAATGTACAGGGGCGGGAACACTGAAGCTTTCTTT	CASSFQMYRGGNTEAFF
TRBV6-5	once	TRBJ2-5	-	TGTGCCAGCAGGTGGACAGGAGGGACACGGGAGACCCAGTACTTC	CASRWTGGTRETQYF
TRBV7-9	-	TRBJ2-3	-	TGTGCCAGCAGCTTAGGTCCCCAGGGGCTGGATCTATATACGCAGTATTTT	CASSLGPQGLDLYTQYF
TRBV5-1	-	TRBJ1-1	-	TGCGCCAGCAGCCCCGAAGGTTGGGGGCGAGGCACTGAAGCTTTCTTT	CASSPEGWGRGTEAFF
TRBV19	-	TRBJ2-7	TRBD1	TGTGCCAGTAGTTCACACCGACAGGGGGCCTACGAGCAGTACTTC	CASSSHRQGAYEQYF
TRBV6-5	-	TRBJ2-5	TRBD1	TGTGCCAGCAGACTGGGGACAGTCAAAGAGACCCAGTACTTC	CASRLGTVKETQYF
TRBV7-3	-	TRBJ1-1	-	TGTGCCAGCAGCGAAGGGCGGGAGGTCACTGAAGCTTTCTTT	CASSEGREVTEAFF
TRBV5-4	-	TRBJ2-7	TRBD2	TGTGCCAGCAGCTTGGGTGCGGGAGAAGTTTCCTACGAGCAGTACTTC	CASSLGAGEVSYEQYF
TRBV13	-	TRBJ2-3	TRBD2	TGTGCCAGCAGCTTAGGCCTTGCGGGGGGCCGCACAGATACGCAGTATTTT	CASSLGLAGGRTDTQYF
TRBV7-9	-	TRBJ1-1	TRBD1	TGTGCCAGCAGCTTAGGGGCAGGGGGCCTAGGGAACACTGAAGCTTTCTTT	CASSLGAGGLGNTEAFF
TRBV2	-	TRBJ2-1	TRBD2	TGTGCCAGCACCGCCAACCCCCTAGCGGGCCAGTACAATGAGCAGTTCTTC	CASTANPLAGQYNEQFF
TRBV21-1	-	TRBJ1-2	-	TGTGCCAGCAGCAAAATAGGCTACACCTTC	CASSKIGYTF
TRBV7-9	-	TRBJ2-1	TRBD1	TGTGCCAGCAGCAATTACAAGGGACAGGTCTACAATGAGCAGTTCTTC	CASSNYKGQVYNEQFF
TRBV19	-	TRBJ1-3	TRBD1	TGTGCCAGTAGTCCTGAGCCGGGACAGGCCGCCTCTGGAAACACCATATATTTT	CASSPEPGQAASGNTIYF
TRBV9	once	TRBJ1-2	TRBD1	TGTGCCAGCAGCGCCCGACAGGGAGTTAACTATGGCTACACCTTC	CASSARQGVNYGYTF
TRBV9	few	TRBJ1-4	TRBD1	TGTGCCAGCAGCAGACAGGGAACTAATGAAAAACTGTTTTTT	CASSRQGTNEKLFF
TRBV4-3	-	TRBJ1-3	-	TGCGCCAGCAGCCAAGAAAGGAGCAGGGGTCACACCATATATTTT	CASSQERSRGHTIYF